Each of the 2 T cell receptor beta chains below was sequenced from the same sample in a study of T cell responses to AZD1222 COVID-19 vaccine. The assay was immunoSEQ multiplex PCR, and TCRdb's table has in-frame clones only and misses some. The sample shows some 150,000 clones, roughly 90% of them seen only once. Sequenced here: peripheral blood, sampled on day 0 of AZD1222 vaccination. These receptors all come from an adult in good health.

The gene calls are TRBV19 and TRBJ1-2; D is possibly TRBD1 (5 bases). This CDR3 has 15 amino acids. In germline, CDR1 is LNHDA, CDR2 SQIVND (reference sequence). V lost 5 bases, J lost 7 bases, and 20 bases lay in between. CDR3 DNA sequence: TGTGCCAGTAGTGCTCCTGGGGCAGGGCACTCTGGCTACACCTTC. Translating it yields CASSAPGAGHSGYTF.

CDR3 nucleotides: TGTGCCAGCAGCTATTCCCATTTGGACTCACCCCTCCACTTT. This translates into CASSYSHLDSPLHF. The chain joins TRBV7-3 to TRBJ1-6, with D hard to call. This CDR3 contains 14 residues. The germline V and J ends were trimmed by 4 bases and 10 bases, with 14 bases remaining between them. Germline CDR1 and CDR2: SGHTA and FQGTGA.